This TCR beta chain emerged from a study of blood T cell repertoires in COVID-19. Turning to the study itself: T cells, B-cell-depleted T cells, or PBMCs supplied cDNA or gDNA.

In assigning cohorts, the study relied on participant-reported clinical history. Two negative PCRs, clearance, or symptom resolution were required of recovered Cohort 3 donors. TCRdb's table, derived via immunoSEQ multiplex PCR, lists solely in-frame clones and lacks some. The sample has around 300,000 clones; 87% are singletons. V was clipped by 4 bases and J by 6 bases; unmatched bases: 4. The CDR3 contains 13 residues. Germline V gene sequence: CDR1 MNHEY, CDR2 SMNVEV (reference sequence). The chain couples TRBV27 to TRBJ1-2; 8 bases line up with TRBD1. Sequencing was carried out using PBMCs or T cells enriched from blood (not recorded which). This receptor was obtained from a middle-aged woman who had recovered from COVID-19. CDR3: CASSSQTGDGYTF. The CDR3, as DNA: TGTGCCAGCAGTTCACAGACAGGGGATGGCTACACCTTC.